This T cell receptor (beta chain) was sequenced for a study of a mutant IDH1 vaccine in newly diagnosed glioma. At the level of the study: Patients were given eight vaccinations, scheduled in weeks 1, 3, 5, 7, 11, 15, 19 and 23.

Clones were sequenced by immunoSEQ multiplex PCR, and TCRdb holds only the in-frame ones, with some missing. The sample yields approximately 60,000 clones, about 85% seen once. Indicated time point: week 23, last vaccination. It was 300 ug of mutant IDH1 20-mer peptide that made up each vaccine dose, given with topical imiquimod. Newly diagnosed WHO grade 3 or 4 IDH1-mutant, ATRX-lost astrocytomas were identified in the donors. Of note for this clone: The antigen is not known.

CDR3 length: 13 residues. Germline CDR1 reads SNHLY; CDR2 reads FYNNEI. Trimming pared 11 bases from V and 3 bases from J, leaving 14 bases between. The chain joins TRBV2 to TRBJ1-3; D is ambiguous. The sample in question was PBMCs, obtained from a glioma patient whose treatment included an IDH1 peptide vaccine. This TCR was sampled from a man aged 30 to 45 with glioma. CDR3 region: CARSGSGGNTIYF. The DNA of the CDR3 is TGTGCCCGGTCTGGAAGTGGTGGAAACACCATATATTTT.